The 30 T cell receptor beta chains given below trace back to one sample, sequenced in a study of control samples from healthy donors and cancer patients (dated by TCRdb to between 2020 and 2021). Library method: the immunoSEQ multiplex PCR assay. Held by TCRdb, this immuneACCESS table contains in-frame sequences only and omits some clones. Under half of the omission traces to an unresolved V gene where checked; the cause of the rest is unknown. The sample table records 100,000 to 150,000 clones; approximately 87% of these occur just once. Together, the top ten hold over 2.5% of the sample. Sequenced sample: blood. The receptors shown here come from a man aged 55 to 70 in good health.

This clone is deemed medium-sized. This chain joins TRBV28 and TRBJ2-2; a possible D gene is TRBD2 (7 bases). Trimming removed 5 bases at V and 6 bases at J, with 19 bases between. The CDR3 loop spans 16 amino acids. The germline V gene encodes CDR1 MDHEN and CDR2 SYDVKM. The CDR3 loop reads CASSPPIVGGPGELFF. The CDR3 DNA follows: TGTGCCAGCAGTCCCCCCATCGTGGGGGGGCCCGGGGAGCTGTTTTTT. Complete variable domain (other parts from reference TRBV28 and TRBJ2-2): DVKVTQSSRYLVKRTGEKVFLECVQDMDHENMFWYRQDPGLGLRLIYFSYDVKMKEKGDIPEGYSVSREKKERFSLILESASTNQTSMYLCASSPPIVGGPGELFFGEGSRLTVL.

The chain has TRBV10-1 and TRBJ2-1, with 9 bases fitting TRBD2. J gave up 6 bases and V 2 bases, and 11 bases lay outside the gene matches. The CDR3 consists of 17 residues. In germline, CDR1 is WNHNN, CDR2 SYGVQD (reference sequence). The CDR3 nucleotides are TGCGCCAGCAGTGAGAGGCTAGCGGGGTCCAGGGGCAATGAGCAGTTCTTC. Encoded protein: CASSERLAGSRGNEQFF.

The CDR3 bases are TGTGCCAGCAGCTTAGCAACTAACTATGGCTACACCTTC. Encoded protein: CASSLATNYGYTF. The rearrangement joins TRBV7-9 to TRBJ1-2; D unclear. Trimming shortened V by 0 bases and J by 0 bases, and 2 bases separated the two germline ends. The CDR3 has 13 amino acids. In germline, CDR1 is SEHNR, CDR2 FQNEAQ (reference sequence).

The chain recombines TRBV5-1 with TRBJ1-3; tentatively, D is TRBD1 (6 bases). Germline lookup yields CDR1 SGHRS and CDR2 YFSETQ. Trimming removed 4 bases from V and 1 base from J, with 9 bases in between. This CDR3 has 14 amino acids. Written as DNA, the CDR3 is TGCGCCAGCAGCCCAGGGACATCTGGAAACACCATATATTTT. It encodes CASSPGTSGNTIYF.

The chain uses TRBV6-6 and TRBJ1-1; 7 positions agree with TRBD1. J gave up 7 bases and V 0 bases, and 5 bases lay outside the gene matches. The length of the CDR3 is 14 residues. Germline V gene lookup returns CDR1 MNHNY and CDR2 SVGAGI (reference sequence). Written as DNA, the CDR3 is TGTGCCAGCAGTTACTCGACAGGGTTTGGTGAAGCTTTCTTT. Amino acids: CASSYSTGFGEAFF.

V gene TRBV15 combines with J gene TRBJ1-5; D is undetermined. This CDR3 spans 14 amino acids. Looked up from germline, CDR1 is LNHNV and CDR2 is YYDKDF (reference sequence). The V gene lost 5 bases and the J gene lost 7 bases, with 15 bases spanning the gap. This CDR3 is CATSPLYGRQPQHF. CDR3 DNA sequence: TGTGCCACCAGCCCCCTGTACGGGCGCCAGCCCCAGCATTTT.

Turning to this clone: In the same sample, other DNA sequences code for this CDR3. V gene TRBV9 combines with J gene TRBJ1-1; possibly TRBD1 for D (5 bases). Deletions cut 2 bases from V and 1 base from J, with 6 bases between. The V gene's germline CDR1 is SGDLS and CDR2 YYNGEE. CDR3 size: 13 residues. CDR3 DNA sequence: TGTGCCAGCAGCGTTACAGGGAACACTGAAGCTTTCTTT. Its protein product is CASSVTGNTEAFF.

The chain is built from TRBV28 and TRBJ1-1; D might be TRBD1 (5 bases). Germline CDR1 reads MDHEN; CDR2 reads SYDVKM. Between the trimmed V and J ends, which lost 5 bases and 12 bases, there was a span of 25 bases. This CDR3 has 15 residues. CDR3 coding DNA: TGTGCCAGCAGTGCAAGCCCTAGTCGGAACCCAGGGACTTTCTTT. Its translation: CASSASPSRNPGTFF.

The chain links TRBV19 to TRBJ2-3; D might be TRBD2 (5 bases). Germline CDR1 LNHDA, CDR2 SQIVND (reference sequence). V dropped 3 bases and J dropped 5 bases, with 6 bases sitting between them. The CDR3 covers 12 residues. The CDR3 nucleotides read TGTGCCAGTAGTATGGGGAGAGATACGCAGTATTTT. Translation gives CASSMGRDTQYF.

The chain links TRBV6-2 or TRBV6-3 to TRBJ1-1, with 10 bases lining up with TRBD1. This CDR3 is 15 amino acids long. The V segment lost 1 base and the J segment 3 bases; nucleotides outside the gene matches: 2. Looked up from germline, CDR1 is MNHEY and CDR2 is SVGEGT. The chain's CDR3 is CASSYYGTGDTEAFF. CDR3 DNA: TGTGCCAGCAGTTACTACGGGACAGGGGACACTGAAGCTTTCTTT.

This chain uses TRBV19 with TRBJ1-1; D is unresolved. Germline-derived CDR1 and CDR2 are LNHDA and SQIVND (reference sequence). V was shortened by 4 bases and J by 1 base, with 7 bases between the two germline ends. This CDR3 is 13 amino acids long. This chain's CDR3 is CASSTARNTEAFF. The CDR3 DNA sequence: TGTGCCAGTAGTACGGCAAGGAACACTGAAGCTTTCTTT. Together with reference TRBV19 and TRBJ1-1, the CDR3 gives the full variable domain: DGGITQSPKYLFRKEGQNVTLSCEQNLNHDAMYWYRQDPGQGLRLIYYSQIVNDFQKGDIAEGYSVSREKKESFPLTVTSAQKNPTAFYLCASSTARNTEAFFGQGTRLTVV.

This clone was detected once. This sequence joins TRBV7-2 and TRBJ1-4; TRBD1 matches 8 bases. Germline trimming cut 5 bases from V and 7 bases from J; bases unmatched to any gene: 12. CDR3 length: 16 amino acids. CDR1 and CDR2 from the germline V gene are SGHTA and FQGNSA. The chain's CDR3 is CASSPPGTGSIEKLFF. The CDR3 DNA reads as TGTGCCAGCAGCCCGCCGGGGACAGGATCAATTGAAAAACTGTTTTTT.

The chain links TRBV19 to TRBJ1-2; weak D call: TRBD1 (6 bases). The germline V gene has CDR1 LNHDA and CDR2 SQIVND (reference sequence). There are 14 residues in the CDR3. Between the trimmed V and J ends, which lost 1 base and 4 bases, there was a span of 10 bases. The CDR3 sequence is CASSIGGGTYGYTF. In nucleotides, the CDR3 is TGTGCCAGTAGTATAGGCGGGGGCACCTATGGCTACACCTTC.

This clone showed up just a few times. This chain links TRBV12-2 with TRBJ2-3; TRBD1 is taken as the D call from the table, unchecked against the DNA. TRBV12-2 has pseudogene status. The CDR3 totals 13 residues. The CDR3 DNA reads TGTGCAAGTCGCTTAGCGGCAACCCCGACGCAGTATTTT. This sequence encodes CASRLAATPTQYF.

The chain combines TRBV28 with TRBJ1-3; D ambiguous. Germline loops: CDR1 MDHEN, CDR2 SYDVKM. CDR3 length equals 12 residues. V lost 2 bases to trimming and J lost 6 bases, with 5 bases between them. CDR3: CASSLGVNTIYF. Here the CDR3 DNA reads TGTGCCAGCAGTTTAGGGGTAAACACCATATATTTT.

The count of this clone is one. This chain connects TRBV6-5 to TRBJ1-5; 7 bases agree with TRBD1. CDR1 is MNHEY, CDR2 SVGAGI, per germline. Unmatched junction bases numbered 7, after V lost 6 bases and J lost 2 bases. CDR3 length: 15 residues. The chain's CDR3 is CASRTGLYGNQPQHF. The CDR3 coding sequence is TGTGCCAGCAGGACAGGGCTTTATGGCAATCAGCCCCAGCATTTT.

The chain has TRBV4-3 and TRBJ2-6, with D unclear. V lost 0 bases and J lost 0, with 9 bases in between. The V gene's germline CDR1 is LGHNA and CDR2 YSLEER. This CDR3 comprises 17 residues. The CDR3, as DNA: TGCGCCAGCAGCCAAGATTTAACCCTCTCTGGGGCCAACGTCCTGACTTTC. It yields the protein CASSQDLTLSGANVLTF.

The chain links TRBV5-1 to TRBJ2-2, with D possibly being TRBD1 or TRBD2 (6 bases each). Trimming removed 9 bases from V and 1 base from J, with 13 bases in between. CDR1 SGHRS and CDR2 YFSETQ come from the germline V gene. The CDR3 loop spans 14 amino acids. The CDR3 here is CATRGGGNTGELFF. CDR3 bases: TGCGCCACCAGAGGGGGAGGGAACACCGGGGAGCTGTTTTTT.

The V gene is TRBV5-1, the J gene TRBJ2-5; the D is unclear. Germline V gives CDR1 SGHRS, CDR2 YFSETQ. The CDR3 is 12 amino acids. With 2 bases removed from V and 4 bases from J, the gap between germline ends came to 6 bases. CDR3 bases: TGCGCCAGCAGCTTAGTCGGAGAGACCCAGTACTTC. The encoded protein is CASSLVGETQYF.

The chain links TRBV28 to TRBJ2-3; D is perhaps TRBD2 (6 bases). Trimming pared 6 bases from V and 3 bases from J, leaving 19 bases between. Germline V gene sequence: CDR1 MDHEN, CDR2 SYDVKM. This CDR3 has 16 residues. CDR3 coding DNA: TGTGCCAGCAGGGGAGAGGGTGCGGGAAGAACAGATACGCAGTATTTT. Its translation is CASRGEGAGRTDTQYF.

V usage is TRBV30 and J usage is TRBJ2-3, with D unclear. V gave up 1 base and J gave up 4 bases, with 3 bases separating them. This CDR3 is built from 11 residues. Germline CDR1 GTSNPN, CDR2 SVGIG (reference sequence). CDR3 residues: CAWSGADTQYF. DNA of the CDR3: TGTGCCTGGAGTGGGGCAGATACGCAGTATTTT.

The chain is built from TRBV19 and TRBJ1-1; the D is unclear. Looked up from germline, CDR1 is LNHDA and CDR2 is SQIVND (reference sequence). Trimming took 7 bases from V and 2 from J, leaving 11 bases between them. This CDR3 contains 13 residues. CDR3 in amino acids: CASIYRGNTEAFF. As DNA, the CDR3 is TGTGCCAGTATCTACAGAGGAAACACTGAAGCTTTCTTT.

The V and J genes are TRBV6-5 and TRBJ1-6, with 7 bases identical to TRBD1. The CDR3 is 14 residues long. The V and J ends lost 2 bases and 10 bases, in that order; junction bases with no gene match: 5. The germline V gene has CDR1 MNHEY and CDR2 SVGAGI. DNA for the CDR3: TGTGCCAGCAGTTACGGCAGGGGGGCCTCACCCCTCCACTTT. Protein product: CASSYGRGASPLHF.

The rearrangement uses TRBV25-1 and TRBJ2-3; 9 positions match TRBD1. The CDR3 has 16 amino acids. Germline lookup yields CDR1 MGHDK and CDR2 SYGVNS. Unmatched junction bases numbered 2, after V lost 1 base and J lost 0 bases. The CDR3 sequence: CASSESGTGSTDTQYF. CDR3 nucleotide sequence: TGTGCCAGCAGTGAATCTGGGACAGGGAGCACAGATACGCAGTATTTT.

This clone turned up a few times. The chain uses TRBV4-1 and TRBJ1-2; D might be TRBD1 (5 bases). Germline assignment: CDR1 MGHRA and CDR2 YSYEKL. The CDR3 is made up of 16 amino acids. V was shortened by 0 bases and J by 7 bases, with 18 bases between the two germline ends. In DNA, the CDR3 is TGCGCCAGCAGCCAAGATTTAATTTTAGGGGTAATTGGCTACACCTTC. Amino acid sequence: CASSQDLILGVIGYTF.

The CDR3 DNA follows: TGTGCCAGCAGTCTGTTCGATGGGGAAAATTCACCCCTCCACTTT. It translates to CASSLFDGENSPLHF. The rearrangement uses TRBV2 and TRBJ1-6; D gene uncertain. Germline CDR1 is SNHLY and CDR2 is FYNNEI. V shed 5 bases and J shed 7 bases, with 15 bases lying between them. CDR3 length: 15 residues.

This sequence joins TRBV27 and TRBJ2-1; D gene uncertain. Trimming took 7 bases from V and 0 from J, leaving 13 bases between them. This CDR3 spans 15 amino acids. Germline V gives CDR1 MNHEY, CDR2 SMNVEV (reference sequence). This chain's CDR3 is CASIRTMSSYNEQFF. The CDR3 nucleotides read TGTGCCAGCATCCGAACCATGAGCTCCTACAATGAGCAGTTCTTC.

In this sample, this clone turned up once. This chain links TRBV29-1 with TRBJ1-2; TRBD1 matches 7 bases. The CDR3 is 15 residues long. CDR1 and CDR2 from the germline V gene are SQVTM and ANQGSEA. J was trimmed by 7 bases and V by 4 bases; bases with no gene match: 15. The CDR3 DNA reads TGCAGCGTTGTTGGCGAGCAGGGGGGAGTATTTGGCTACACCTTC. Encoded protein: CSVVGEQGGVFGYTF.

The chain combines TRBV6-5 with TRBJ1-1; D perhaps matches TRBD1 (5 bases). V lost 7 bases, J lost 2 bases, and 14 bases lay in between. CDR3 length: 14 residues. Germline V lookup: CDR1 MNHEY, CDR2 SVGAGI. The CDR3 sequence is CASMEGHFNTEAFF. The CDR3 DNA follows: TGTGCCAGCATGGAAGGACACTTTAACACTGAAGCTTTCTTT.

The chain recombines TRBV7-2 with TRBJ1-5, with 7 bases that match TRBD1. The V gene's germline CDR1 is SGHTA and CDR2 FQGNSA. Losses at the gene ends were 0 bases for V and 3 bases for J; bases not matched to a gene: 5. CDR3 length: 16 amino acids. This CDR3 reads CASSLASGQLNQPQHF. CDR3 DNA sequence: TGTGCCAGCAGCTTAGCCTCGGGACAGCTCAATCAGCCCCAGCATTTT.